The clone carrying this T cell receptor (beta chain) was recorded at least ten times. Germline-derived CDR1 and CDR2 are SGDLS and YYNGEE. This CDR3 is built from 16 residues. V dropped 0 bases and J dropped 7; count of bases not matched to a gene: 9. The study excluded patients with uncontrolled infection, other autoimmune disease, pregnancy or lactation. The data stem from a study of T cells in Graves' hyperthyroidism and ophthalmopathy. The CDR3 regions of TCR beta were amplified from RNA transcripts. The HTBI set primed first-round TCR CDR3 RT-PCR. TCRdb redid the calling of the multiplex PCR reads with MiXCR, one entry per CDR3 protein. This table has nearly 250,000 distinct CDR3 sequences, approximately 23% appearing once.

Sequencing was performed on blood. This sequence originates from a woman between 35 and 50 years old with Graves' ophthalmopathy. V and J are TRBV9 and TRBJ2-7, with TRBD2 matching 11 bases. The CDR3 region is CASSVGVTSGIREQYF. CDR3 in DNA: TGTGCCAGCAGCGTAGGCGTGACTAGCGGGATTCGGGAGCAGTACTTC.